Below are 29 T cell receptor beta chains sequenced from a single sample in a study of cytomegalovirus exposure and HLA in healthy donors (dated by TCRdb to about 2017). The library was prepared using the immunoSEQ multiplex PCR assay. For the multiplex PCR, a mixture combining 60 forward primers for TCR Vbeta segments and 13 reverse primers for TCR Jbeta segments was used. The immuneACCESS repertoire file appears here via TCRdb, limited to in-frame rearrangements. These files lack a portion of the clones; in checked studies, under half of the deficit traces to unresolved V genes, and the cause of the others is not known. The sample records over 150,000 clones, roughly 77% of which are singletons. The ten largest clones represent around 4.6% of the sample. The material sequenced was PBMCs. The receptors were sampled from a male donor in good health and CMV-seronegative.

The CDR3 nucleotides are TGCGCCAGCAGCCCGGGACAGGGGAGGGCTGGAAACACCATATATTTT. Amino acid sequence: CASSPGQGRAGNTIYF. The rearrangement links TRBV5-1 to TRBJ1-3, with TRBD1 matching over 10 bases. The germline gives CDR1 SGHRS, CDR2 YFSETQ. The CDR3 is 16 amino acids. Germline trimming cut 4 bases from V and 2 bases from J; bases unmatched to any gene: 6.

This sequence joins TRBV7-2 and TRBJ1-1; D might be TRBD1 (5 bases). Germline CDR1 reads SGHTA; CDR2 reads FQGNSA. The V gene lost 3 bases and the J gene lost 1 base, with 6 bases spanning the gap. The CDR3 runs to 13 residues. CDR3 amino acids: CASSFQGNTEAFF. DNA of the CDR3: TGTGCCAGCAGCTTTCAGGGGAACACTGAAGCTTTCTTT.

This clone was seen a few times. The V and J genes are TRBV7-2 and TRBJ1-2; a weak D match, TRBD1 (6 bases). CDR1 and CDR2 (germline): SGHTA, FQGNSA. CDR3 length: 13 amino acids. V lost 3 bases and J 6 bases, leaving 11 bases between the germline ends. The CDR3 reads CASSFEGGNGYTF. CDR3 nucleotide sequence: TGTGCCAGCAGCTTCGAGGGGGGGAATGGCTACACCTTC.

This clone was counted a few times. The chain joins TRBV6-5 to TRBJ1-6; a weak D match, TRBD1 (5 bases). The V gene lost 0 bases and the J gene lost 7 bases, with 13 bases spanning the gap. The CDR3 length is 16 residues. Per germline, CDR1 MNHEY and CDR2 SVGAGI. The CDR3 here is CASSYSPDNLNSPLHF. Written as DNA, the CDR3 is TGTGCCAGCAGTTACTCCCCGGACAACCTAAATTCACCCCTCCACTTT.

This chain uses TRBV5-1 with TRBJ2-2, with D possibly being TRBD2 (6 bases). Germline V gene data show CDR1 as SGHRS and CDR2 as YFSETQ. The ends were cut back, 4 bases at V and 0 bases at J, with 19 bases in the middle. This CDR3 has 18 residues. The CDR3 loop reads CASSRRSGANANTGELFF. As DNA, the CDR3 is TGCGCCAGCAGCCGACGTAGCGGTGCCAACGCGAACACCGGGGAGCTGTTTTTT.

V and J are TRBV7-2 and TRBJ2-7, with 8 bases aligning to TRBD2. This CDR3 spans 15 amino acids. J gave up 4 bases and V 6 bases, and 11 bases lay outside the gene matches. From germline, CDR1 is SGHTA and CDR2 FQGNSA. The CDR3 DNA is TGTGCCAGCAGTCGTCCGGGACTAGGGGGTTACGAGCAGTACTTC. It translates to CASSRPGLGGYEQYF.

This chain joins TRBV9 and TRBJ1-1; TRBD1 agrees at 8 bases. The V gene's germline CDR1 is SGDLS and CDR2 YYNGEE. The CDR3 length is 13 residues. J lost 5 bases, V lost 4 bases, and 4 bases had no gene match. The CDR3 DNA sequence: TGTGCCAGCAGCAGGACAGGGCTGACTGAAGCTTTCTTT. Its protein is CASSRTGLTEAFF.

J is TRBJ2-7 and V is TRBV7-2, with 14 bases matching TRBD2. Germline V lookup: CDR1 SGHTA, CDR2 FQGNSA. V gave up 3 bases and J gave up 1 base; unmatched junction bases: 8. The CDR3 is 18 residues long. CDR3 in DNA: TGTGCCAGCAGCTTGACTAGCGGGAGGGCCTGGGGATCCTACGAGCAGTACTTC. Translation gives CASSLTSGRAWGSYEQYF.

The table lists this clone with a few counts. This chain joins TRBV19 and TRBJ2-7, with D possibly being TRBD1 (5 bases). There are 13 residues in the CDR3. V lost 10 bases to trimming and J lost 5 bases, with 18 bases between them. Germline CDR1 reads LNHDA; CDR2 reads SQIVND (reference sequence). CDR3 nucleotide sequence: TGTGCCACAAGTCTGGTAAGGGGCGACGAGCAGTACTTC. As protein: CATSLVRGDEQYF.

This chain connects TRBV7-3 to TRBJ2-3, with 9 bases identical to TRBD2. The V and J ends lost 1 base and 3 bases, in that order; junction bases with no gene match: 5. CDR3 length: 16 amino acids. CDR1 SGHTA and CDR2 FQGTGA come from the germline V gene. The CDR3 bases are TGTGCCAGCAGCTTAAAAGCGGGAGGCCTTACAGATACGCAGTATTTT. Residues: CASSLKAGGLTDTQYF.

This clone appeared once. This chain joins TRBV5-6 and TRBJ2-1; 15 bases fit TRBD2. V was clipped by 2 bases and J by 8 bases; unmatched bases: 8. Per the germline V gene, CDR1 is SGHDT and CDR2 is YYEEEE. This CDR3 is 17 amino acids long. The chain's CDR3 is CASSFTPGLAGGHEQFF. In nucleotides, the CDR3 is TGTGCCAGCAGCTTCACCCCCGGACTAGCGGGAGGGCATGAGCAGTTCTTC.

The J gene is TRBJ2-1, the V gene TRBV5-1; D gene ambiguous. This CDR3 has 11 residues. Trimming removed 1 base at V and 11 bases at J, with 7 bases between. CDR1 SGHRS and CDR2 YFSETQ come from the germline V gene. The CDR3, as DNA: TGCGCCAGCAGCTTGAGGCGGAAGCAGTTCTTC. This encodes CASSLRRKQFF.

J is TRBJ1-2 and V is TRBV7-9, with 8 bases lining up with TRBD1. The CDR3 covers 14 residues. Per germline, CDR1 SEHNR and CDR2 FQNEAQ (reference sequence). Germline trimming cut 6 bases from V and 7 bases from J; bases unmatched to any gene: 10. Here the CDR3 DNA reads TGTGCCAGCAGGCATCAGGGGGCCATGGCTGGCTACACCTTC. This encodes CASRHQGAMAGYTF.

With regard to this clone: Its ends do not fully match the called genes, so a read error is possible. This sequence joins TRBV7-9 and TRBJ2-2; TRBD2 agrees at 8 bases. Germline CDR1 reads SEHNR; CDR2 reads FQNEAQ (reference sequence). This CDR3 comprises 14 residues. The CDR3 nucleotides read TGTGCCAGCAGCTTACGGGAGGGCCACCGGGGAGCTGTTTTT. This sequence encodes CASSLREGHRGAVF. Supplemented by reference TRBV7-9 and TRBJ2-2, the full variable domain reads DTGVSQNPRHKITKRGQNVTFRCDPISEHNRLYWYRQTLGQGPEFLTYFQNEAQLEKSRLLSDRFSAERPKGSFSTLEIQRTEQGDSAMYLCASSLREGHRGAVFGEGSRLTVL.

V usage is TRBV27 and J usage is TRBJ2-7; 9 bases match TRBD2. The CDR3 is 15 residues long. With 6 bases clipped from V and 1 base from J, the junction kept 7 bases outside the gene matches. From germline, CDR1 is MNHEY and CDR2 SMNVEV (reference sequence). The CDR3 loop is CASSPVAGGSYEQYF. The CDR3, as DNA: TGTGCCAGCAGCCCCGTGGCGGGGGGGTCCTACGAGCAGTACTTC.

V gene TRBV7-8 combines with J gene TRBJ2-2, with D possibly being TRBD2 (6 bases). The ends were cut back, 8 bases at V and 1 base at J, with 8 bases in the middle. Germline V gene data show CDR1 as SGHVS and CDR2 as FQNEAQ. The CDR3 is made up of 13 amino acids. For the CDR3, the DNA is TGTGCCAGCTGCGGGGTGAACACCGGGGAGCTGTTTTTT. It specifies CASCGVNTGELFF.

The rearrangement links TRBV7-9 to TRBJ2-3, with 8 bases identical to TRBD1. The CDR3 has 15 residues. CDR1 and CDR2 (germline): SEHNR, FQNEAQ (reference sequence). The junction had 4 bases not matched to a gene; V was cut back by 5 bases and J by 0 bases. CDR3 nucleotides: TGTGCCAGCAGCCCGGGACAGGCTAGCACAGATACGCAGTATTTT. The encoded protein is CASSPGQASTDTQYF.

This clone occurred a few times. The J gene is TRBJ2-3, the V gene TRBV7-2, with a tentative D call TRBD2 (5 bases). The CDR3 covers 13 residues. In germline, CDR1 is SGHTA, CDR2 FQGNSA. Between the trimmed V and J ends, which lost 5 bases and 3 bases, there was a span of 9 bases. The CDR3 sequence is CASSPSGTDTQYF. The CDR3 bases are TGTGCCAGCAGCCCGTCGGGGACAGATACGCAGTATTTT.

This clone occurred a few times. This sequence joins TRBV4-2 and TRBJ1-4, with D unresolved. Germline CDR1 and CDR2: LGHNA and YNFKEQ. The CDR3 spans 13 residues. The ends were cut back, 5 bases at V and 11 bases at J, with 15 bases in the middle. The CDR3 loop reads CASSSSEAQKLFF. The CDR3 region has the DNA TGTGCCAGCAGCTCTTCAGAGGCCCAGAAACTGTTTTTT.

This clone occurred a few times. The rearrangement links TRBV29-1 to TRBJ1-4; a weak D match, TRBD1 (5 bases). V was clipped by 4 bases and J by 10 bases, with 10 bases between them. From germline, CDR1 is SQVTM and CDR2 ANQGSEA. This CDR3 comprises 11 residues. In nucleotides, the CDR3 is TGCAGCGTTGGGACATCGGGAAAACTGTTTTTT. Translation: CSVGTSGKLFF.

The chain recombines TRBV27 with TRBJ2-3; 9 bases are a match to TRBD2. The CDR3 is 16 amino acids. Germline values: CDR1 MNHEY, CDR2 SMNVEV (reference sequence). The V and J ends lost 4 bases and 3 bases, in that order; junction bases with no gene match: 8. In nucleotides, the CDR3 is TGTGCCAGCAGTTACGGGACTAGCTGGTCGACAGATACGCAGTATTTT. Translated: CASSYGTSWSTDTQYF.

This chain uses TRBV13 with TRBJ2-5; a weak D match, TRBD2 (5 bases). The CDR3 extends over 17 amino acids. CDR1 is PRHDT, CDR2 FYEKMQ, per germline (reference sequence). V lost 5 bases and J lost 0, with 19 bases in between. CDR3 coding DNA: TGTGCCAGCAGCCCCCCCGGCGGGTCCGTGGACCAAGAGACCCAGTACTTC. Translation gives CASSPPGGSVDQETQYF.

This clone has more than one count but fewer than ten. The rearrangement joins TRBV7-8 to TRBJ2-2; 7 nucleotides match TRBD1. The CDR3 is 14 residues long. The V gene's germline CDR1 is SGHVS and CDR2 FQNEAQ. Germline trimming cut 10 bases from V and 3 bases from J; bases unmatched to any gene: 8. The CDR3 DNA sequence: TGTGCCACGAGGACAGGACTCGACACCGGGGAGCTGTTTTTT. It yields the protein CATRTGLDTGELFF.

The gene calls are TRBV7-9 and TRBJ2-5; 11 bases agree with TRBD1. The CDR3 is 14 amino acids. Germline CDR1 is SEHNR and CDR2 is FQNEAQ (reference sequence). V was clipped by 3 bases and J by 7 bases; unmatched bases: 4. The CDR3 DNA sequence: TGTGCCAGCAGCTTCCCCGGGACAGGGGGGACCCAGTACTTC. This codes for CASSFPGTGGTQYF.

The rearrangement links TRBV11-1 to TRBJ2-7; 7 bases match TRBD1. The J segment lost 0 bases and the V segment lost 8 bases, leaving 7 bases of the junction unmatched. The germline CDR1 and CDR2 sequences are SGHAT and FQDESV (reference sequence). This CDR3 spans 14 amino acids. The CDR3 sequence: CASLNRDSSYEQYF. The CDR3 region has the DNA TGTGCCAGCCTAAACCGGGACAGCTCCTACGAGCAGTACTTC.

In its sample, this clone was seen a few times. The CDR3 reads CASSESGGWGSSDTQYF. The CDR3 nucleotides are TGTGCCAGCAGTGAATCAGGGGGGTGGGGCAGCTCAGATACGCAGTATTTT. The V call is TRBV25-1, the J call TRBJ2-3; possibly TRBD1 for D (7 bases). V was pared by 1 base and J by 4 bases, with 18 bases between. Germline CDR1 MGHDK, CDR2 SYGVNS. The CDR3 consists of 17 residues.

V gene TRBV5-1 combines with J gene TRBJ1-2, with 7 positions matching TRBD1. The CDR3 spans 13 residues. Germline V gene data show CDR1 as SGHRS and CDR2 as YFSETQ. After removal of 4 bases from V and 4 bases from J, the junction contained 4 bases not matched to a gene. CDR3 DNA sequence: TGCGCCAGCAGCCGCGGGACAGTCTATGGCTACACCTTC. It codes for CASSRGTVYGYTF.

This sequence joins TRBV5-1 and TRBJ2-1; D unresolved. V lost 0 bases, J lost 9 bases, and 16 bases lay in between. CDR1 is SGHRS, CDR2 YFSETQ, per germline. The CDR3 has 15 residues. CDR3 protein: CASSLVGDSYAEQFF. CDR3 coding DNA: TGCGCCAGCAGCTTGGTTGGTGACTCCTACGCTGAGCAGTTCTTC.

This chain connects TRBV7-2 to TRBJ1-3, with D hard to call. Germline CDR1 reads SGHTA; CDR2 reads FQGNSA. Between the trimmed V and J ends, which lost 1 base and 0 bases, there was a span of 7 bases. The CDR3 has 15 residues. CDR3 in DNA: TGTGCCAGCAGCTTAGAGCCGCTCTCTGGAAACACCATATATTTT. The encoded protein is CASSLEPLSGNTIYF.